Sequencing of this TCR beta chain was carried out in a study of blood T cell repertoires in COVID-19. Study at large: Sources were T cells, B-cell-depleted T cells, or PBMCs; the material itself was cDNA or gDNA.

The table came from immunoSEQ multiplex PCR; TCRdb's copy has only in-frame clones and leaves some out. The table records some 170,000 clones, around 90% of them present only once. This clonotype was sampled from a man between 60 and 75 years old with active or convalescent COVID-19. Sequencing was performed on peripheral blood.

The CDR3 loop is CASSLVSSGSGNTIYF. Here the CDR3 DNA reads TGTGCCAGCAGCTTAGTCTCTTCAGGATCTGGAAACACCATATATTTT. The genes are TRBV7-9 and TRBJ1-3, with unresolved D. V lost 1 base, J lost 1 base, and 11 bases lay in between. The germline CDR1 and CDR2 sequences are SEHNR and FQNEAQ (reference sequence). The CDR3 totals 16 residues. Filled out from reference TRBV7-9 and TRBJ1-3, the complete variable domain reads DTGVSQNPRHKITKRGQNVTFRCDPISEHNRLYWYRQTLGQGPEFLTYFQNEAQLEKSRLLSDRFSAERPKGSFSTLEIQRTEQGDSAMYLCASSLVSSGSGNTIYFGEGSWLTVV.